A selection of T cell receptor beta chains follows, all from one sample in a study of T cell changes during pregnancy in multiple sclerosis. Sequenced by immunoSEQ multiplex PCR; TCRdb stores in-frame clones only, minus some. This sample has tens of thousands of clones, with around nine tenths found just once. Sample: peripheral blood, taken before pregnancy. The receptors were gathered from a female donor with multiple sclerosis, enrolled in a pregnancy study. Both conserved end residues are part of each CDR3. D genes are given only for firm matches. Clone size is not always given. Where it is, it says once, few, many or a class for expanded clones.

clone_size j_call d_call v_call cdr3_nt cdr3_aa
. TRBJ2-5 . TRBV27 TGTGCCAGCAGGCGCCACAGGGCTCAACAAGAGACCCAGTACTTC CASRRHRAQQETQYF
. TRBJ1-5 . TRBV19 TGTGCCAGTAGTACTGACAGGTTTGGCAATCAGCCCCAGCATTTT CASSTDRFGNQPQHF
few TRBJ1-3 . TRBV4-2 TGTGCCAGCAGCCAAGATCTGGGGGCAGGCTCTGGAAACACCATATATTTT CASSQDLGAGSGNTIYF
once TRBJ2-3 TRBD2 TRBV6-1 TGTGCCAGCAGTGTTTCGCTAGCGGGGGAGGCGGCGCAGTATTTT CASSVSLAGEAAQYF
once TRBJ2-5 TRBD2 TRBV29-1 TGCAGCGTTGAATTCAAACTAGGGACTAGCGATGGAGAGACCCAGTACTTC CSVEFKLGTSDGETQYF
. TRBJ2-7 TRBD1 TRBV7-2 TGTGCCAGCAGCCGCCGGGACAGGAGCTCCTACGAGCAGTACTTC CASSRRDRSSYEQYF
. TRBJ2-3 . TRBV12-5 TGTGCTAGTGGTTTGCCCCCTGTGCGTGGCACAGATACGCAGTATTTT CASGLPPVRGTDTQYF
. TRBJ2-3 TRBD2 TRBV25-1 TGTGCCAGCAGTGGCCAGCGGGGGGTATCAGATACGCAGTATTTT CASSGQRGVSDTQYF
. TRBJ2-2 . TRBV5-6 TGTGCCAGCAGCCTCAGGGATCTCTACACCGGGGAGCTGTTTTTT CASSLRDLYTGELFF
. TRBJ1-5 . TRBV7-9 TGTGCCAGCACCTACGGGGGGGTCGGCAATCAGCCCCAGCATTTT CASTYGGVGNQPQHF
. TRBJ2-7 TRBD1 TRBV30 TGTGCCTGGAGTATCCCGGGGACAGACGAGCAGTACTTC CAWSIPGTDEQYF
. TRBJ1-1 . TRBV19 TGTGCCAGTAGTCCCCGGACAGAGACAGGGAACACTGAAGCTTTCTTT CASSPRTETGNTEAFF
once TRBJ1-6 . TRBV7-2 TGTGCCAGCAGCTCAATGGGGGGGCAGGTGTTGTCACCCCTCCACTTT CASSSMGGQVLSPLHF
. TRBJ2-2 . TRBV7-2 TGTGCCAGCAGCTCCAGGGCGGACACCGGGGAGCTGTTTTTT CASSSRADTGELFF
. TRBJ2-3 TRBD1 TRBV6-5 TGTGCCAGCAGTTACTCGAGGACAGGGGCCGATACGCAGTATTTT CASSYSRTGADTQYF
. TRBJ1-2 . TRBV27 TGTGCCAGCAGTATAGCGAGCGGCTATGGCTACACCTTC CASSIASGYGYTF
. TRBJ1-4 . TRBV4-3 TGCGCCAGCAGCCAAGAAGGAGGCGGAAAACTGTTTTTT CASSQEGGGKLFF
once TRBJ2-7 TRBD1 TRBV7-2 TGTGCCAGCAGCTTACGACAGGGGTCCTACGAGCAGTACTTC CASSLRQGSYEQYF
. TRBJ2-7 . TRBV27 TGTGCCAGCAGTTTATCTTATCAGGGGTACGAGCAGTACTTC CASSLSYQGYEQYF
. TRBJ1-4 . TRBV5-1 TGCGCCAGCAGCTTGGGGGGGCCAACTAATGAAAAACTGTTTTTT CASSLGGPTNEKLFF